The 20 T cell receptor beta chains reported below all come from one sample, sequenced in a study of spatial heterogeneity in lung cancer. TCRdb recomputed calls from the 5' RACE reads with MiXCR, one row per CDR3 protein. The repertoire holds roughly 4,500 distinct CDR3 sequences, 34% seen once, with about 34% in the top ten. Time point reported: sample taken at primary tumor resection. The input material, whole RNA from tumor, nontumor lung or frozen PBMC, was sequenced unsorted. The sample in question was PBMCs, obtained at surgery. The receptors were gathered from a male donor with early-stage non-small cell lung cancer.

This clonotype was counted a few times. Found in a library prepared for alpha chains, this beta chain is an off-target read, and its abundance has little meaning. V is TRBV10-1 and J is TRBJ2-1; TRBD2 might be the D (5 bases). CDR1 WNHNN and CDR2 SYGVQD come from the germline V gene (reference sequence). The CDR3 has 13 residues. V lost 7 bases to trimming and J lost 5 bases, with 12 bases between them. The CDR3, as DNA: TGCGCCAGCAACGAGAGGGCAGACAATGAGCAGTTCTTC. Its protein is CASNERADNEQFF.

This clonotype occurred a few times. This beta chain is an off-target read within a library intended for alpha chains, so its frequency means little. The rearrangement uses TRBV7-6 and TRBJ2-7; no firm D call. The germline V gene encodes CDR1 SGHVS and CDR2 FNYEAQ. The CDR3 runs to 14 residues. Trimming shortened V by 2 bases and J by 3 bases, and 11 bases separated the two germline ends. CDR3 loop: CASSLLDKDYEQYF. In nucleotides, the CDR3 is TGTGCCAGCAGCTTACTGGATAAAGACTACGAGCAGTACTTC.

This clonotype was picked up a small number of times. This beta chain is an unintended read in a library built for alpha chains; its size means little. In nucleotides, the CDR3 is TGTGCCAGCTCACCCTTGGGGATGCAAGAGACCCAGTACTTC. Translation: CASSPLGMQETQYF. V is TRBV18 and J is TRBJ2-5, with D unclear. CDR1 is KGHSH and CDR2 is LQKENI in the germline V gene. The germline V and J ends were trimmed by 3 bases and 2 bases, with 10 bases remaining between them. CDR3 length: 14 residues.

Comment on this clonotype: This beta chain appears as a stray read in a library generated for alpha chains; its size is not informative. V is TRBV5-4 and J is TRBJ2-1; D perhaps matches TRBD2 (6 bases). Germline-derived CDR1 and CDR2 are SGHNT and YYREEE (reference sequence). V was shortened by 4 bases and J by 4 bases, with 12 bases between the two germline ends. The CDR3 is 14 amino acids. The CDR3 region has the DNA TGTGCCAGCAGCCCGACTAGTCTTTACAATGAGCAGTTCTTC. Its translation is CASSPTSLYNEQFF.

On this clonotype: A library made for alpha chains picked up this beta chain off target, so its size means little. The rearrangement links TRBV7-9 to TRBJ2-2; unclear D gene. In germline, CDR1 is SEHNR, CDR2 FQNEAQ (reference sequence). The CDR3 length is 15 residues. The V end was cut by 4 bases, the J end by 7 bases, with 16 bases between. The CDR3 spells CASSSTGSGNGELFF. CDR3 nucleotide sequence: TGTGCCAGCAGCTCTACCGGGTCCGGAAACGGGGAGCTGTTTTTT.

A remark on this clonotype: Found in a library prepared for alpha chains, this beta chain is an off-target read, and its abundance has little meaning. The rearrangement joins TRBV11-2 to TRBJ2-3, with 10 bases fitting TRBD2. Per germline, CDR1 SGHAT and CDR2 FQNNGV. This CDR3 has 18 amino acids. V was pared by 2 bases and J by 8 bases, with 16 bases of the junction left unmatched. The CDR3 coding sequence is TGTGCCAGCAGCTTACCTAGCGGGAGTAATGTAATACGGGGTACGCAGTATTTT. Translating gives CASSLPSGSNVIRGTQYF.

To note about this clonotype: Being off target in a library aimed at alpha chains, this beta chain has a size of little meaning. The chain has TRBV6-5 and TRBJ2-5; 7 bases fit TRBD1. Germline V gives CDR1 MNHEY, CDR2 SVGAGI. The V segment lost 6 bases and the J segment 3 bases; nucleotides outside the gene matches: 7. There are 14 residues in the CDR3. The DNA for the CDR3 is TGTGCCAGCAGCGCGTTTGACAGGGAAGAGACCCAGTACTTC. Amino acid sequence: CASSAFDREETQYF.

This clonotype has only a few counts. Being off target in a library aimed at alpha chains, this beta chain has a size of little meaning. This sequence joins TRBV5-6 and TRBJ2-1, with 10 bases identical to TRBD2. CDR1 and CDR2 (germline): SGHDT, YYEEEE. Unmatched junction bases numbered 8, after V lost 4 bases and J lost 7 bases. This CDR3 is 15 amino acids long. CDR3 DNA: TGTGCCAGCAGCGACCCTAGCGGGAGAGAAAATGAGCAGTTCTTC. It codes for CASSDPSGRENEQFF.

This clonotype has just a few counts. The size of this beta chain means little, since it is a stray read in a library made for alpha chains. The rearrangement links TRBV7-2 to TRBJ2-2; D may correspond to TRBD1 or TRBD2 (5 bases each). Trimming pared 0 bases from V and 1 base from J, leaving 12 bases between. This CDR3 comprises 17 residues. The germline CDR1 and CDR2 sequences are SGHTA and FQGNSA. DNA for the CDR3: TGTGCCAGCAGCTTAGCGATTCCGGGGCAGAACACCGGGGAGCTGTTTTTT. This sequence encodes CASSLAIPGQNTGELFF.

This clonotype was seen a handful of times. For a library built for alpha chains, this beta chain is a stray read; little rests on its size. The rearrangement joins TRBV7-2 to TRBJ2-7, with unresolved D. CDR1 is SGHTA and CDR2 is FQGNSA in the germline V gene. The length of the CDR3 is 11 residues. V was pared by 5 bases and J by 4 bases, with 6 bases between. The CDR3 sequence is CASSLTYEQYF. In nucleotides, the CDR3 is TGTGCCAGCAGCCTCACTTACGAGCAGTACTTC.

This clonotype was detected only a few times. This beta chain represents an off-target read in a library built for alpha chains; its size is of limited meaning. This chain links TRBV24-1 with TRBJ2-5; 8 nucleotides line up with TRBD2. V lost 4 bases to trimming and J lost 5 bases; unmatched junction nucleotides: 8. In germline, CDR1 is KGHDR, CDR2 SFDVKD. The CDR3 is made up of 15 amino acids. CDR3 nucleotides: TGTGCCACCAGTGAGGGGGTAGCGGGACTGGAGACCCAGTACTTC. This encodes CATSEGVAGLETQYF.

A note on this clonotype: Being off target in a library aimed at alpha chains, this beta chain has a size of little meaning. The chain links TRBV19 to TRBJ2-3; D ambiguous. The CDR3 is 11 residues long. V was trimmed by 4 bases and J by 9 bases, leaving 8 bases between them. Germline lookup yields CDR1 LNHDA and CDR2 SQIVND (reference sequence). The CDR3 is CASSNVATQYF. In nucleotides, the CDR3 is TGTGCCAGTAGTAACGTTGCGACGCAGTATTTT.

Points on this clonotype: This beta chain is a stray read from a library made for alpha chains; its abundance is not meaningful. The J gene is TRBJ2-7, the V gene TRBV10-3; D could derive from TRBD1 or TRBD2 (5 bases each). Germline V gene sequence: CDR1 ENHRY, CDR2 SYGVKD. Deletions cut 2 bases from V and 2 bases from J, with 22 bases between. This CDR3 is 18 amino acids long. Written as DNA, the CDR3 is TGTGCCATCAGTGAGGTCAGCTTGAGAGGGGACCTTACCTACGAGCAGTACTTC. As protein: CAISEVSLRGDLTYEQYF.

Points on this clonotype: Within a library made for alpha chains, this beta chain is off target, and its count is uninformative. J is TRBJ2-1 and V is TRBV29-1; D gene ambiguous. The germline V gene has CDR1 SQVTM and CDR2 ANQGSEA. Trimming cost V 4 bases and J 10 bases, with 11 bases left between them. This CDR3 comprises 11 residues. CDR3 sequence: CSVGGGYEQFF. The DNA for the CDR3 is TGCAGCGTTGGAGGTGGGTACGAGCAGTTCTTC.

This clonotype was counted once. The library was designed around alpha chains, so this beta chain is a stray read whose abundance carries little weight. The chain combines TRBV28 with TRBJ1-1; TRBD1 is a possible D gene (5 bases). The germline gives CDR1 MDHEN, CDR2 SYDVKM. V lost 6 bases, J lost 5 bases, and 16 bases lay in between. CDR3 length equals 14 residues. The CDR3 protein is CASSLRGVGTEAFF. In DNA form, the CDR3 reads TGTGCCAGCAGCCTTCGGGGCGTCGGGACTGAAGCTTTCTTT.

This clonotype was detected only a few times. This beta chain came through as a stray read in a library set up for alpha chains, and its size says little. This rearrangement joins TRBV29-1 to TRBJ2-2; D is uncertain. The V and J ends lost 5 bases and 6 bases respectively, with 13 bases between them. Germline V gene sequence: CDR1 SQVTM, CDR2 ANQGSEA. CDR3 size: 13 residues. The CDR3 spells CSVPLPPSGELFF. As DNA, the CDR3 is TGCAGCGTTCCCCTGCCCCCATCCGGGGAGCTGTTTTTT.

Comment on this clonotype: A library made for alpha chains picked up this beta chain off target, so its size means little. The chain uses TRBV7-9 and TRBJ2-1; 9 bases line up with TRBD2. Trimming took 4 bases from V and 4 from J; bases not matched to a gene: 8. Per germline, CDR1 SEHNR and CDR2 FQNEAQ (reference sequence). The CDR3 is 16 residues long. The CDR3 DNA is TGTGCCAGCAGCTCCGGTGGCGGGGGGGCGTACAATGAGCAGTTCTTC. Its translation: CASSSGGGGAYNEQFF.

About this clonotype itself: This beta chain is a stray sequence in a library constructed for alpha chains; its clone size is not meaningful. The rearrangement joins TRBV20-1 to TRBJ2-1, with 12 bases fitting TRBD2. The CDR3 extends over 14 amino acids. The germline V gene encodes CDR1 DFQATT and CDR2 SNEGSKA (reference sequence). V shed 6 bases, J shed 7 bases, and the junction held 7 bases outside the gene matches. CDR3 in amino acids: CSAYPSGRDNEQFF. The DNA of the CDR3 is TGCAGTGCCTACCCTAGCGGGAGGGATAATGAGCAGTTCTTC.

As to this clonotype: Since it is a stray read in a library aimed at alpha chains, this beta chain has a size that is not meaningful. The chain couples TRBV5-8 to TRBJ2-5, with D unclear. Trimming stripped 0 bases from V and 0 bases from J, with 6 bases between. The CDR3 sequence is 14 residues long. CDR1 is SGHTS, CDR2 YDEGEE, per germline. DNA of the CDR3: TGTGCCAGCAGCTTGGGTTCTCACCAAGAGACCCAGTACTTC. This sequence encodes CASSLGSHQETQYF.

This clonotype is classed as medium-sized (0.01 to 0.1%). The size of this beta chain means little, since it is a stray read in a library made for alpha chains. The CDR3 DNA follows: TGTGCCAGCTCTGCCGGGACAGGAGCCTACGAGCAGTACTTC. Residues: CASSAGTGAYEQYF. The J gene is TRBJ2-7, the V gene TRBV18; TRBD1 agrees at 8 bases. This CDR3 has 14 amino acids. The germline gives CDR1 KGHSH, CDR2 LQKENI. With 6 bases clipped from V and 2 bases from J, the junction kept 6 bases outside the gene matches. The full variable domain, rest sourced from reference TRBV18 and TRBJ2-7, is NAGVMQNPRHLVRRRGQEARLRCSPMKGHSHVYWYRQLPEEGLKFMVYLQKENIIDESGMPKERFSAEFPKEGPSILRIQQVVRGDSAAYFCASSAGTGAYEQYFGPGTRLTVT.